One and the same sample provided the 18 T cell receptor beta chains below, sequenced in a study of cytomegalovirus exposure and HLA in healthy donors. PCR was performed using 60 Vbeta and 13 Jbeta primers. The repertoire was sequenced with immunoSEQ multiplex PCR; TCRdb's copy has only in-frame clones and lacks some. The sample lists 95,000 to 150,000 clones, around two thirds occurring once. The sample consisted of PBMCs. These receptor sequences come from a woman aged 40 to 49 in good health and CMV-seropositive.

This clone came up a few times. The gene calls are TRBV5-1 and TRBJ2-7, with 10 bases aligning to TRBD1. Germline loops: CDR1 SGHRS, CDR2 YFSETQ. CDR3 length equals 15 residues. Germline trimming cut 4 bases from V and 3 bases from J; bases unmatched to any gene: 7. The CDR3 spells CASSLGTGEVYEQYF. In nucleotides, the CDR3 is TGCGCCAGCAGCCTCGGGACAGGGGAGGTCTACGAGCAGTACTTC.

The chain uses TRBV25-1 and TRBJ1-2, with 9 bases identical to TRBD1. Germline assignment: CDR1 MGHDK and CDR2 SYGVNS. The junction had 11 bases not matched to a gene; V was cut back by 3 bases and J by 3 bases. CDR3 length equals 17 residues. The CDR3 nucleotides read TGTGCCAGCAGTGAGATCAGGGGGACAGGGTCTCACTATGGCTACACCTTC. This translates into CASSEIRGTGSHYGYTF.

Only a few counts were recorded for this clone. The V gene is TRBV19, the J gene TRBJ1-5; D might be TRBD1 (5 bases). Germline-derived CDR1 and CDR2 are LNHDA and SQIVND (reference sequence). The CDR3 runs 12 residues. V dropped 7 bases and J dropped 9 bases, with 13 bases sitting between them. CDR3 coding DNA: TGTGCCAGTACCATGGGGGGAGCGCCCCAGCATTTT. Translation: CASTMGGAPQHF.

V is TRBV29-1 and J is TRBJ1-1; D remains ambiguous. CDR1 is SQVTM, CDR2 ANQGSEA, per germline. Trimming removed 6 bases at V and 7 bases at J, with 18 bases between. This CDR3 comprises 13 residues. The CDR3 sequence is CSVCPDKSGEAFF. The CDR3 DNA is TGCAGCGTCTGCCCAGACAAGAGCGGTGAAGCTTTCTTT.

The sample holds a few counts of this clone. This chain connects TRBV5-6 to TRBJ2-1; D not certain. This CDR3 comprises 15 residues. With 7 bases removed from V and 2 bases from J, the gap between germline ends came to 16 bases. The germline CDR1 and CDR2 sequences are SGHDT and YYEEEE. Here the CDR3 reads CASYRLVAAYNEQFF. CDR3 nucleotides: TGTGCCAGCTACCGCCTTGTTGCGGCCTACAATGAGCAGTTCTTC.

This chain joins TRBV7-9 and TRBJ2-1; D may be TRBD2 (6 bases). The CDR3 totals 12 residues. V was cut by 4 bases and J by 8 bases, with 9 bases left in between. Germline V gene sequence: CDR1 SEHNR, CDR2 FQNEAQ (reference sequence). CDR3 in DNA: TGTGCCAGCAGCTCACGACTAGATGAGCAGTTCTTC. Translating gives CASSSRLDEQFF.

In this sample, this clone turned up a few times. V usage is TRBV19 and J usage is TRBJ2-1, with 11 bases that match TRBD2. Germline loops: CDR1 LNHDA, CDR2 SQIVND (reference sequence). The length of the CDR3 is 16 residues. After removal of 1 base from V and 7 bases from J, the junction contained 6 bases not matched to a gene. CDR3: CASSIAQLAGVNEQFF. The CDR3 nucleotides are TGTGCCAGTAGTATAGCCCAACTAGCGGGAGTGAATGAGCAGTTCTTC.

The gene calls are TRBV19 and TRBJ1-1; D uncertain. CDR1 is LNHDA and CDR2 is SQIVND in the germline V gene (reference sequence). The V end was cut by 5 bases, the J end by 4 bases, with 11 bases between. The length of the CDR3 is 13 residues. As DNA, the CDR3 is TGTGCCAGTAGTGTGGACTCGGCCACTGAAGCTTTCTTT. It encodes CASSVDSATEAFF. Variable domain in full (rest from reference TRBV19 and TRBJ1-1): DGGITQSPKYLFRKEGQNVTLSCEQNLNHDAMYWYRQDPGQGLRLIYYSQIVNDFQKGDIAEGYSVSREKKESFPLTVTSAQKNPTAFYLCASSVDSATEAFFGQGTRLTVV.

The chain uses TRBV15 and TRBJ1-2, with TRBD1 matching over 11 bases. V lost 4 bases and J lost 7; bases outside the gene matches: 8. The CDR3 runs 15 residues. Per the germline V gene, CDR1 is LNHNV and CDR2 is YYDKDF (reference sequence). CDR3 coding DNA: TGTGCCACCAGCATTCGAGGACAGGGGGCAGGTGGCTACACCTTC. Protein product: CATSIRGQGAGGYTF.

The rearrangement joins TRBV6-1 to TRBJ1-5; no firm D call. From germline, CDR1 is MNHNS and CDR2 SASEGT. The CDR3 is 12 residues long. Trimming stripped 10 bases from V and 2 bases from J, with 9 bases between. For the CDR3, the DNA is TGTGCCATCGACACCGGCAATCAGCCCCAGCATTTT. It translates to CAIDTGNQPQHF.

The CDR3 DNA reads as TGTGCCAGCAGTGAAAGCTGGGGCCGGAACACTGAAGCTTTCTTT. It codes for CASSESWGRNTEAFF. The genes are TRBV6-1 and TRBJ1-1, with D possibly matching TRBD1 (5 bases). The CDR3 contains 15 residues. Germline V CDR1 and CDR2: MNHNS, SASEGT. The V end was cut by 2 bases, the J end by 1 base, with 11 bases between.

This clone was detected many times. The genes are TRBV5-1 and TRBJ2-2; tentatively, D is TRBD1 (6 bases). The V gene's germline CDR1 is SGHRS and CDR2 YFSETQ. The CDR3 is made up of 14 amino acids. The V end was cut by 7 bases, the J end by 5 bases, with 15 bases between. CDR3 bases: TGCGCCAGCGGGATGCTTACAGGGACCGGGGAGCTGTTTTTT. This codes for CASGMLTGTGELFF.

This sequence joins TRBV5-1 and TRBJ2-3; D ambiguous. Germline V lookup: CDR1 SGHRS, CDR2 YFSETQ. With 1 base removed from V and 2 bases from J, the gap between germline ends came to 11 bases. The CDR3 covers 15 residues. The CDR3 is CASSLQVAPTDTQYF. In nucleotides, the CDR3 is TGCGCCAGCAGCTTGCAGGTGGCCCCCACAGATACGCAGTATTTT.

The V and J genes are TRBV20-1 and TRBJ1-3, with D hard to call. The CDR3 is 11 residues long. Germline V gene lookup returns CDR1 DFQATT and CDR2 SNEGSKA (reference sequence). Trimming removed 6 bases from V and 8 bases from J, with 11 bases in between. In nucleotides, the CDR3 is TGCAGTGCCGAGGGCAAGGACACCATATATTTT. Translating gives CSAEGKDTIYF.

The genes are TRBV9 and TRBJ2-1; D perhaps matches TRBD2 (6 bases). The CDR3 sequence is 15 residues long. The V and J ends lost 2 bases and 9 bases respectively, with 18 bases between them. The germline gives CDR1 SGDLS, CDR2 YYNGEE. In DNA, the CDR3 is TGTGCCAGCAGCGTCGACCCTGGGGACTTTGGTGAGCAGTTCTTC. Protein: CASSVDPGDFGEQFF.

This chain uses TRBV11-2 with TRBJ2-5; a possible D gene is TRBD1 (5 bases). V was shortened by 1 base and J by 2 bases, with 11 bases between the two germline ends. The CDR3 contains 15 residues. Germline-derived CDR1 and CDR2 are SGHAT and FQNNGV. The CDR3 sequence is CASSLGPTVQETQYF. CDR3 nucleotides: TGTGCCAGCAGCTTAGGCCCGACAGTTCAAGAGACCCAGTACTTC.

The V call is TRBV2, the J call TRBJ2-1, with 9 bases matching TRBD2. The length of the CDR3 is 15 residues. Germline V gene lookup returns CDR1 SNHLY and CDR2 FYNNEI. J was trimmed by 4 bases and V by 6 bases; bases with no gene match: 7. The CDR3 DNA follows: TGTGCCAGCAGGGAGAGGACTAGCGCGTACAATGAGCAGTTCTTC. Amino acids: CASRERTSAYNEQFF.

This chain joins TRBV5-1 and TRBJ2-2; 13 positions match TRBD2. The CDR3 length is 17 residues. Germline V CDR1 and CDR2: SGHRS, YFSETQ. V was pared by 0 bases and J by 5 bases, with 4 bases of the junction left unmatched. This chain's CDR3 is CASSLARTSGSTGELFF. CDR3 nucleotide sequence: TGCGCCAGCAGCTTGGCCCGGACTAGCGGGAGTACCGGGGAGCTGTTTTTT.